This T cell receptor (beta chain) derives from a study of control samples from healthy donors and cancer patients. This clone has a single count. From germline, CDR1 is MNHNY and CDR2 SVGAGI (reference sequence). The CDR3 length is 11 residues. V lost 6 bases and J 4 bases, leaving 4 bases between the germline ends. TCRdb keeps only in-frame clones here, not all; method: immunoSEQ multiplex PCR. The table has about 220,000 clones, about 93% seen once. The sample taken for sequencing was blood. The sequence was collected from a middle-aged man in good health. The chain employs TRBV6-6 and TRBJ2-1; D ambiguous. CDR3 nucleotides: TGTGCCAGCAGCAATTACAATGAGCAGTTCTTC. This translates into CASSNYNEQFF.